The rows below give T cell receptor beta chains drawn from one sample of a study of CD8+ T cells in alopecia areata. The table came from immunoSEQ multiplex PCR; TCRdb's copy has only in-frame clones and leaves some out. Among 4,500 to 7,000 clones listed, about two thirds were seen once. The sample was skin, taken at week 24, from a patient treated with tofacitinib. The receptors originated from a human donor with alopecia areata. CDR3s include the opening cysteine and the closing phenylalanine or tryptophan. D genes are given only for firm matches. Part of the rows lack a size; the others show once, few, many or a class for expanded clones.

TRBJ1-6	TRBD1	TRBV5-1	.	CASSSLGGWTGINSPLHF	TGCGCCAGCAGCTCGCTTGGCGGCTGGACAGGGATAAATTCACCCCTCCACTTT
TRBJ1-2	.	TRBV5-1	once	CASSFGQYGYTF	TGCGCCAGCAGCTTTGGACAGTATGGCTACACCTTC
TRBJ2-1	TRBD2	TRBV7-6	.	CASSARAPSGGAYNEQFF	TGTGCCAGCAGCGCACGCGCCCCTAGCGGGGGGGCCTACAATGAGCAGTTCTTC
TRBJ1-1	TRBD1	TRBV7-9	few	CASSWGQLNTEAFF	TGTGCCAGCAGCTGGGGACAGTTGAACACTGAAGCTTTCTTT
TRBJ1-3	.	TRBV9	.	CASSVGSGNTIYF	TGTGCCAGCAGCGTGGGCTCTGGAAACACCATATATTTT
TRBJ2-1	.	TRBV7-2	.	CASTLRRQGRGQFF	TGTGCCAGCACCCTCCGGAGGCAGGGAAGAGGGCAGTTCTTC
TRBJ2-1	TRBD1	TRBV9	.	CASTRTGSYNEQFF	TGTGCCAGCACTAGGACAGGGTCCTACAATGAGCAGTTCTTC
TRBJ1-1	.	TRBV10-3	.	CAISERTANTEAFF	TGTGCCATCAGTGAAAGGACGGCGAACACTGAAGCTTTCTTT
TRBJ1-1	.	TRBV5-4	.	CASSVPGTMNTEAFF	TGTGCCAGCAGCGTACCCGGGACAATGAACACTGAAGCTTTCTTT
TRBJ2-7	.	TRBV30	.	CAWKTPGAGYEQYF	TGTGCTTGGAAAACCCCGGGGGCAGGCTACGAGCAGTACTTC
TRBJ2-2	.	TRBV2	.	CASIKGTGELFF	TGTGCCAGCATAAAGGGCACCGGGGAGCTGTTTTTT
TRBJ2-2	.	TRBV5-4	.	CASSLEVNTGELFF	TGTGCCAGCAGCTTGGAGGTGAACACCGGGGAGCTGTTTTTT
TRBJ2-1	TRBD1	TRBV7-3	.	CASSLRDRGSEQFF	TGTGCCAGCAGCTTAAGGGACAGGGGTTCGGAGCAGTTCTTC
TRBJ2-1	TRBD2	TRBV19	few	CASAGRGRDNEQFF	TGTGCCAGCGCCGGGAGGGGCCGGGACAATGAGCAGTTCTTC
TRBJ1-3	.	TRBV23-1	.	CASSQSSREGNRGNTIYF	TGCGCCAGCAGTCAATCCTCCCGGGAGGGGAACCGAGGAAACACCATATATTTT
TRBJ2-5	.	TRBV14	.	CASSQNRETQYF	TGTGCCAGCAGCCAAAATCGCGAGACCCAGTACTTC
TRBJ2-7	TRBD2	TRBV7-8	.	CASNRLAGTTYEQYF	TGTGCCAGCAACAGACTAGCGGGGACCACCTACGAGCAGTACTTC